This TCR beta chain originates from a study of CD8 T cells in ankylosing spondylitis. In the case of this clonotype: Its antigen is still unknown.

Construction of TCR beta libraries was performed using quantitative 5'-RACE with molecular barcodes. TCRdb processed the 5' RACE reads anew with MiXCR; each CDR3 protein has one entry. The sample shows a few hundred thousand distinct CDR3 sequences, approximately 20% of them seen only once. Study outcomes and limitations: A subset of motif variants has previously been described in the synovial fluid and blood of reactive arthritis. Relatively rare in peripheral blood, disease-linked clones were also CD8+.

Trimming at V came to 0 bases and at J to 2 bases, leaving 4 bases not matched to a gene. This CDR3 contains 17 residues. Germline CDR1 reads LGHNA; CDR2 reads YSLEER. The source of this sequence is a male donor with ankylosing spondylitis or in good health (not recorded which). The sample taken for sequencing was blood, either unsorted or a sorted T cell fraction (not recorded which). The chain employs TRBV4-3 and TRBJ2-1, with 10 bases that match TRBD2. The CDR3 DNA reads TGCGCCAGCAGCCAAGATCGGGGACTAGCGACCTACAATGAGCAGTTCTTC. The encoded protein is CASSQDRGLATYNEQFF.